Listed below are T cell receptor beta chains from one sample, sequenced in a study of T cells in Graves' hyperthyroidism and ophthalmopathy. TCRdb re-analysed the multiplex PCR reads in MiXCR, keeping a single row per CDR3 protein. This table holds approximately 700,000 distinct CDR3 sequences, about 45% found once. Material for sequencing was peripheral blood or thyroid tissue (not recorded which). These receptor sequences come from an adult man with Graves' disease, either hyperthyroidism or ophthalmopathy (not recorded which). CDR3s include the opening cysteine and the closing phenylalanine or tryptophan. The order of the fields is V gene, D gene, J gene, clone size, CDR3 protein, CDR3 DNA. D genes are given only for firm matches. Only part of the rows carry a size: once, few, many, or a class if the clone is expanded.

V gene: TRBV12-3/TRBV12-4
D gene: .
J gene: TRBJ1-1
clone size: .
CDR3 protein: CASSLFGEVDTEAFF
CDR3 DNA: TGTGCCAGCAGTTTATTCGGGGAAGTCGACACTGAAGCTTTCTTT

V gene: TRBV6-5
D gene: .
J gene: TRBJ2-7
clone size: many
CDR3 protein: CASRDGHEQYF
CDR3 DNA: TGTGCCAGCAGAGACGGGCATGAGCAGTACTTC

V gene: TRBV29-1
D gene: .
J gene: TRBJ2-5
clone size: .
CDR3 protein: CGVEDLEYRETQYF
CDR3 DNA: TGCGGCGTTGAAGATCTGGAGTACCGAGAGACCCAGTACTTC

V gene: TRBV29-1
D gene: TRBD1
J gene: TRBJ1-2
clone size: once
CDR3 protein: CSLLSRGPGDGYTF
CDR3 DNA: TGCAGCTTATTGTCCAGGGGGCCTGGAGATGGCTACACCTTC

V gene: TRBV29-1
D gene: TRBD2
J gene: TRBJ2-5
clone size: many
CDR3 protein: CSVVTSGSETQYF
CDR3 DNA: TGCAGCGTTGTCACTAGCGGGAGTGAGACCCAGTACTTC

V gene: TRBV7-9
D gene: .
J gene: TRBJ1-2
clone size: .
CDR3 protein: CASSLGGGSGYGYTF
CDR3 DNA: TGTGCCAGCAGCTTAGGGGGGGGATCGGGCTATGGCTACACCTTC

V gene: TRBV5-1
D gene: TRBD1
J gene: TRBJ2-5
clone size: once
CDR3 protein: CASSGDRGIETQYF
CDR3 DNA: TGCGCCAGCAGCGGGGACAGGGGAATCGAGACCCAGTACTTC

V gene: TRBV5-1
D gene: .
J gene: TRBJ2-2
clone size: few
CDR3 protein: CASSLLHSTGELFF
CDR3 DNA: TGCGCCAGCAGCCTACTTCACAGCACCGGGGAGCTGTTTTTT

V gene: TRBV29-1
D gene: .
J gene: TRBJ1-1
clone size: few
CDR3 protein: CSVERIWQYTEAFF
CDR3 DNA: TGCAGCGTTGAAAGAATTTGGCAGTACACTGAAGCTTTCTTT

V gene: TRBV29-1
D gene: .
J gene: TRBJ2-7
clone size: .
CDR3 protein: CSVLDRYYEQYF
CDR3 DNA: TGCAGCGTTTTAGACAGATACTACGAGCAGTACTTC

V gene: TRBV2
D gene: .
J gene: TRBJ1-1
clone size: few
CDR3 protein: CALTGETSYTEAFF
CDR3 DNA: TGTGCCCTTACCGGGGAGACTTCTTACACTGAAGCTTTCTTT

V gene: TRBV12-5
D gene: .
J gene: TRBJ1-6
clone size: .
CDR3 protein: CASGLEGNSPLHF
CDR3 DNA: TGTGCTAGTGGTTTGGAGGGAAATTCACCCCTCCACTTT

V gene: TRBV29-1
D gene: .
J gene: TRBJ1-1
clone size: .
CDR3 protein: CSVGRSNTEAFF
CDR3 DNA: TGCAGCGTGGGCAGAAGCAACACTGAAGCTTTCTTT

V gene: TRBV15
D gene: TRBD1
J gene: TRBJ1-6
clone size: many
CDR3 protein: CATSRETGGSPLHF
CDR3 DNA: TGTGCCACCAGCAGAGAGACAGGGGGCTCACCCCTCCACTTT

V gene: TRBV5-1
D gene: TRBD1
J gene: TRBJ2-7
clone size: few
CDR3 protein: CASRQGQGAAYEQYF
CDR3 DNA: TGCGCCAGCAGACAAGGACAGGGGGCTGCCTACGAGCAGTACTTC